This T cell receptor (beta chain) is drawn from a study of T cell repertoires in cytomegalovirus infection. Across the study: Indicated by public TCR beta signatures were CMV infection and matching HLA type.

Worth noting for this clonotype: Antigen: not known.

Using its own MiXCR run on the reads, TCRdb lists one record per CDR3 protein. The table lists about 140,000 distinct CDR3 sequences, roughly 6% of them singletons. Trimming removed 3 bases at V and 3 bases at J, with 15 bases between. Germline V gene sequence: CDR1 SNHLY, CDR2 FYNNEI. This CDR3 region has 15 residues. Study-wide points: It was HLA-C-restricted CMV-specific TCR beta clonotypes that dominated the response ex vivo. Cumulative frequency (of public TCR beta family members) identified carriers of CMV plus the relevant HLA.

The sequenced material came from PBMCs. This chain links TRBV2 with TRBJ2-7; D is possibly TRBD2 (5 bases). The receptor's source is a human donor in good health (CMV status not recorded). Some clones in this sample may be carry-over from other donors' samples. For the CDR3, the DNA is TGTGCCAGCAGTGACGGGGTACAGCCCCGCTACGAGCAGTACTTC. It yields the protein CASSDGVQPRYEQYF.